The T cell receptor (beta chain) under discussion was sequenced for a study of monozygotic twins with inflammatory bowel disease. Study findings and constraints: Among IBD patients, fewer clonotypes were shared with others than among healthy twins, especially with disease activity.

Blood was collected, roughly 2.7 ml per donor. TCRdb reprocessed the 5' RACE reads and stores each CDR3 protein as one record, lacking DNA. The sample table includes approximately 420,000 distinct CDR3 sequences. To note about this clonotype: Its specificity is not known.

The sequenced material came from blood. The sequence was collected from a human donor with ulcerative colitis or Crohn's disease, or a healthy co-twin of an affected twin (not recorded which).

The CDR3 sequence is CASSQMGLATDNEQFF. The chain carries TRBV4-1 and TRBJ2-1; TCRdb's D gene call, TRBD2, goes unchecked for lack of DNA. The CDR3 consists of 16 residues. CDR1 MGHRA and CDR2 YSYEKL come from the germline V gene.